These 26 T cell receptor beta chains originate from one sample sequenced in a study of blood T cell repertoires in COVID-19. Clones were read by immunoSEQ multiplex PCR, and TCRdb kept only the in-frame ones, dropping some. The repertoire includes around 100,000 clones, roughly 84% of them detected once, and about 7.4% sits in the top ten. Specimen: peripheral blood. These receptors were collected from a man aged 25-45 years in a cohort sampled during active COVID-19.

CDR3 residues: CASSRQGGGNTIYF. CDR3 coding DNA: TGCGCCAGCAGCAGACAGGGCGGTGGAAACACCATATATTTT. J is TRBJ1-3 and V is TRBV5-1; the match to TRBD1 covers 7 bases. J gave up 3 bases and V 4 bases, and 4 bases lay outside the gene matches. The V gene's germline CDR1 is SGHRS and CDR2 YFSETQ. The length of the CDR3 is 14 residues. Complete variable domain (other parts from reference TRBV5-1 and TRBJ1-3): KAGVTQTPRYLIKTRGQQVTLSCSPISGHRSVSWYQQTPGQGLQFLFEYFSETQRNKGNFPGRFSGRQFSNSRSEMNVSTLELGDSALYLCASSRQGGGNTIYFGEGSWLTVV.

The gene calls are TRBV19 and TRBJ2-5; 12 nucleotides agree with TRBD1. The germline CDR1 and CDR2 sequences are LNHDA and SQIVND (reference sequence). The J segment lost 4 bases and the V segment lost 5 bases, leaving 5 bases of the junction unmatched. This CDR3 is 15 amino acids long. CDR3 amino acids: CASSFGTGGRETQYF. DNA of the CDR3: TGTGCCAGTAGTTTCGGGACAGGGGGCCGAGAGACCCAGTACTTC.

DNA for the CDR3: TGTGCCAGCAGCCGTTCCTCTGGAAACACCATATATTTT. Protein sequence: CASSRSSGNTIYF. The genes are TRBV28 and TRBJ1-3; D remains unclear. CDR3 length equals 13 residues. Germline V gene lookup returns CDR1 MDHEN and CDR2 SYDVKM. Trimming pared 6 bases from V and 0 bases from J, leaving 6 bases between.

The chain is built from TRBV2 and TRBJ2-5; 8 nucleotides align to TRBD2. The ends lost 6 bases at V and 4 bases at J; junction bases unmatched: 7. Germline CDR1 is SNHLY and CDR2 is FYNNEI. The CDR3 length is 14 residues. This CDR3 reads CASRGASGGETQYF. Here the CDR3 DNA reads TGTGCCAGCAGGGGTGCCAGCGGGGGAGAGACCCAGTACTTC.

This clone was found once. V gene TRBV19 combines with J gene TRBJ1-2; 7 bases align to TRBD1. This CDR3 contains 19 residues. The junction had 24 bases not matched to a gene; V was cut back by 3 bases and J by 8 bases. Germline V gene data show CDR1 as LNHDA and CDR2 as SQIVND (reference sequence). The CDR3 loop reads CASSISTKGASILMVGYTF. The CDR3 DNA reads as TGTGCCAGTAGTATCAGTACCAAGGGGGCAAGTATCCTTATGGTGGGCTACACCTTC. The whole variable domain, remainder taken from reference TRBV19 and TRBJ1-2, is DGGITQSPKYLFRKEGQNVTLSCEQNLNHDAMYWYRQDPGQGLRLIYYSQIVNDFQKGDIAEGYSVSREKKESFPLTVTSAQKNPTAFYLCASSISTKGASILMVGYTFGSGTRLTVV.

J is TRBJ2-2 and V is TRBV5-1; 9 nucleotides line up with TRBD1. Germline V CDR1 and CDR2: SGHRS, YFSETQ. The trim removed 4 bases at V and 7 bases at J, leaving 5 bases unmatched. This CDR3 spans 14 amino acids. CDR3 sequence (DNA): TGCGCCAGCAGCCCCCGGACAGGGGTCGGGGAGCTGTTTTTT. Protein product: CASSPRTGVGELFF.

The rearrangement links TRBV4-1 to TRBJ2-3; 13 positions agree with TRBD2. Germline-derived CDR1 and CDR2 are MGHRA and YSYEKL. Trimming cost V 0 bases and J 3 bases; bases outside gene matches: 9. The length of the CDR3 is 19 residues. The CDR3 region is CASSQESGLAGVTTDTQYF. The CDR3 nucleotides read TGCGCCAGCAGCCAAGAGTCAGGACTAGCGGGGGTTACGACAGATACGCAGTATTTT.

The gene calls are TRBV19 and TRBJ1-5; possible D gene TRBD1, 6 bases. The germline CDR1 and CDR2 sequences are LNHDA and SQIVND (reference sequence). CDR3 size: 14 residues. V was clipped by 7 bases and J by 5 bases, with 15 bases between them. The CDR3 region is CASTDRDTHQPQHF. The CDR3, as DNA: TGTGCCAGTACAGATCGGGACACACATCAGCCCCAGCATTTT.

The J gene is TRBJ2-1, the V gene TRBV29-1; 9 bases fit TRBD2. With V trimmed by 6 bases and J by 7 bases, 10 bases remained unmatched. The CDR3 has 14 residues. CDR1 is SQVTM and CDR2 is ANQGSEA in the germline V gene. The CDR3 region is CSVGSGGPINEQFF. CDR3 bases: TGCAGCGTAGGGAGCGGGGGGCCTATTAATGAGCAGTTCTTC.

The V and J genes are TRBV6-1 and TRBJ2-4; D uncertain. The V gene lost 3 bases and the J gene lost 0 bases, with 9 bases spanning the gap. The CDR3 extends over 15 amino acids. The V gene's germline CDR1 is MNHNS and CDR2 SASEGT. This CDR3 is CASSDKILAKNIQYF. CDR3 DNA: TGTGCCAGCAGTGACAAGATACTAGCCAAAAACATTCAGTACTTC.

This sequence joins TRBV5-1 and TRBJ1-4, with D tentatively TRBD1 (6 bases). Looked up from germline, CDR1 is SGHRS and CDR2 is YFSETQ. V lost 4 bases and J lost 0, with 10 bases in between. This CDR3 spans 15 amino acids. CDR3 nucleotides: TGCGCCAGCAGCCCCAGGGACACAACTAATGAAAAACTGTTTTTT. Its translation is CASSPRDTTNEKLFF.

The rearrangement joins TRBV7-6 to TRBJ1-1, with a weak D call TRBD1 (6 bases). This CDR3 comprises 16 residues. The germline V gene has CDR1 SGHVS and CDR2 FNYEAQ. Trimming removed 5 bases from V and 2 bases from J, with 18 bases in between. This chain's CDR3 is CASSPWGRGGNTEAFF. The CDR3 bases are TGTGCCAGCAGCCCTTGGGGCAGGGGCGGAAACACTGAAGCTTTCTTT.

CDR3 amino acids: CASSIELSTTVFSYNEQFF. The DNA for the CDR3 is TGTGCCAGTAGTATAGAACTCTCGACGACAGTTTTTTCCTACAATGAGCAGTTCTTC. V usage is TRBV19 and J usage is TRBJ2-1, with D possibly matching TRBD1 (5 bases). The CDR3 length is 19 residues. Looked up from germline, CDR1 is LNHDA and CDR2 is SQIVND (reference sequence). The V end lost 0 bases, the J end lost 1 base, and 19 bases lay between the germline ends. Using reference TRBV19 and TRBJ2-1 for the parts outside the CDR3, the full variable domain is DGGITQSPKYLFRKEGQNVTLSCEQNLNHDAMYWYRQDPGQGLRLIYYSQIVNDFQKGDIAEGYSVSREKKESFPLTVTSAQKNPTAFYLCASSIELSTTVFSYNEQFFGPGTRLTVL.

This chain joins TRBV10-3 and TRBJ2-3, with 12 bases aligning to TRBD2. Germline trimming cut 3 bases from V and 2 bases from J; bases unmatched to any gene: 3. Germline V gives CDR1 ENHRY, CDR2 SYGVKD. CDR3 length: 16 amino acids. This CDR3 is CAISDLAGGITDTQYF. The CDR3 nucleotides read TGTGCCATCAGTGACCTAGCGGGGGGGATCACAGATACGCAGTATTTT.

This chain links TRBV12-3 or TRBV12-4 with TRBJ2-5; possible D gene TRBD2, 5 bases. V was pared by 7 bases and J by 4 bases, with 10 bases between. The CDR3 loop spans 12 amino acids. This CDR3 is CASIGMGETQYF. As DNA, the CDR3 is TGTGCCAGCATCGGGATGGGAGAGACCCAGTACTTC.

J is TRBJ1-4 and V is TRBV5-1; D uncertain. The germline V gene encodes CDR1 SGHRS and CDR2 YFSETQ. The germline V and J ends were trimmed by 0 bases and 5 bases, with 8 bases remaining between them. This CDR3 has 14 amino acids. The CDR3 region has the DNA TGCGCCAGCAGCTTGGGGGCTCTGAATGAAAAACTGTTTTTT. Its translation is CASSLGALNEKLFF. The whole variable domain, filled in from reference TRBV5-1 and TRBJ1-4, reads KAGVTQTPRYLIKTRGQQVTLSCSPISGHRSVSWYQQTPGQGLQFLFEYFSETQRNKGNFPGRFSGRQFSNSRSEMNVSTLELGDSALYLCASSLGALNEKLFFGSGTQLSVL.

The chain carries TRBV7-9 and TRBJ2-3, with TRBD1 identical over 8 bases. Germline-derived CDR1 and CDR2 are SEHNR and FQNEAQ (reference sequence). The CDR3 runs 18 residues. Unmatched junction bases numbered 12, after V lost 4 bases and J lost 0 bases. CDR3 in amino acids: CASSSLGTQGASTDTQYF. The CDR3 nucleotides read TGTGCCAGCAGCTCCCTAGGTACGCAGGGGGCTAGCACAGATACGCAGTATTTT.

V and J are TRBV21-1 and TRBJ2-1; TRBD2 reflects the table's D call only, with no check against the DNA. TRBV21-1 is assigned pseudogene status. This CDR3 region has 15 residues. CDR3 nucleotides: TGTGCCAGCAGCAAACGGACTAGTCCCTACAATGAGCAGTTCTTC. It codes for CASSKRTSPYNEQFF.

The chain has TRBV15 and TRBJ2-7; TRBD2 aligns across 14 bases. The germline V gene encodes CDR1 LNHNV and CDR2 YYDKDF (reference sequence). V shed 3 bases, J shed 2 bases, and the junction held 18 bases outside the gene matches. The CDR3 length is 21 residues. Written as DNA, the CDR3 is TGTGCCACCAGCAGGGTCACTCCGGGACTAGCGGGGGCGCCGAGCCCCTACGAGCAGTACTTC. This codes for CATSRVTPGLAGAPSPYEQYF.

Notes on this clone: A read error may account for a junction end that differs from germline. In nucleotides, the CDR3 is TGCGCCAGAAGCTCCACAGGTGCCGAATCACCCCTCCACTTT. This translates into CARSSTGAESPLHF. J is TRBJ1-6 and V is TRBV5-1; D is perhaps TRBD1 (5 bases). The CDR3 has 14 amino acids. CDR1 and CDR2 (germline): SGHRS, YFSETQ.

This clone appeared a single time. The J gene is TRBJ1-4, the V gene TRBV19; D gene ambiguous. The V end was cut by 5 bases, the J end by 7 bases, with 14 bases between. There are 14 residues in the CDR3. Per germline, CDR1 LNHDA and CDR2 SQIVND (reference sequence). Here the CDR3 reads CASSFTAVGEKLFF. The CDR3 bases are TGTGCCAGTAGTTTCACAGCCGTAGGTGAAAAACTGTTTTTT.

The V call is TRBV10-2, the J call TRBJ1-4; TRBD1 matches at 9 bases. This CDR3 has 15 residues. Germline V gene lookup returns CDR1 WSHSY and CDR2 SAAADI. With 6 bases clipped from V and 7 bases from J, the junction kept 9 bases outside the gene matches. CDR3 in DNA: TGCGCCAGCAGGGGTCCGGGACAGGGAAGTGAAAAACTGTTTTTT. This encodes CASRGPGQGSEKLFF.

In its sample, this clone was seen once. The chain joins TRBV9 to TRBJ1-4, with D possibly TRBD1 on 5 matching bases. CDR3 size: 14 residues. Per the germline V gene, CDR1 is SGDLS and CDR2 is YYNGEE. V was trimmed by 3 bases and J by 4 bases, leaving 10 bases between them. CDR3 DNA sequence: TGTGCCAGCAGCGCTGTTGACAGTAATGAAAAACTGTTTTTT. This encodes CASSAVDSNEKLFF.

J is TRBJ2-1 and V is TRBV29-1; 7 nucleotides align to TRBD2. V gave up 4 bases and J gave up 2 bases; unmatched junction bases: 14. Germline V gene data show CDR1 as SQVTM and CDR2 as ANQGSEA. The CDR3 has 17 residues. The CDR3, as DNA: TGCAGCGTTGGTGGCCAAGACTCGGGGGGACCCTACAATGAGCAGTTCTTC. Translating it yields CSVGGQDSGGPYNEQFF.

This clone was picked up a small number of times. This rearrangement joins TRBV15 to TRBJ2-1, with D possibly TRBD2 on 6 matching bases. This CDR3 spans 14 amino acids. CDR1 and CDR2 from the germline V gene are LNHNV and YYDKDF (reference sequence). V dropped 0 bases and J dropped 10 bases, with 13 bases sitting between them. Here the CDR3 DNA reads TGTGCCACCAGCAGAGATAGGGAGGTCGGGGAGCAGTTCTTC. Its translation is CATSRDREVGEQFF.

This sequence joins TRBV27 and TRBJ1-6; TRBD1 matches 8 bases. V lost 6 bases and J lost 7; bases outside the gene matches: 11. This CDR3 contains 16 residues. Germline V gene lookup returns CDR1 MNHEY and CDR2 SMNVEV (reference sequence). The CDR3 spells CASRTDRGFPNSPLHF. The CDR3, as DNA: TGTGCCAGCAGGACCGACAGGGGCTTCCCAAATTCACCCCTCCACTTT.